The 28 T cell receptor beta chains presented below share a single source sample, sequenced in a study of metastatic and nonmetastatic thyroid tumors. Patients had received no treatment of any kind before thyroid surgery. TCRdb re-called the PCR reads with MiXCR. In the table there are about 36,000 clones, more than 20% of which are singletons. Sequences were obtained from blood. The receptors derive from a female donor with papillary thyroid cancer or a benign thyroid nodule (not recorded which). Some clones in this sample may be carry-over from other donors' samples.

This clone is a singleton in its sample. CDR3: CAWSVWQKRNQPQHF. The CDR3 DNA follows: TGTGCCTGGAGTGTATGGCAGAAGAGAAATCAGCCCCAGCATTTT. This chain uses TRBV30 with TRBJ1-5; D is uncertain. The V gene's germline CDR1 is GTSNPN and CDR2 SVGIG (reference sequence). Trimming took 0 bases from V and 4 from J, leaving 13 bases between them. The CDR3 has 15 residues.

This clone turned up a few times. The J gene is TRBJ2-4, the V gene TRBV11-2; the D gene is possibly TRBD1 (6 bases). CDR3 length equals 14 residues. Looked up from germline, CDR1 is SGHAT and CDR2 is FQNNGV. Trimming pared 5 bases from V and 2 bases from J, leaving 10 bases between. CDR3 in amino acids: CASSPQGTKNIQYF. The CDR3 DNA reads TGTGCCAGCAGCCCACAGGGTACCAAAAACATTCAGTACTTC.

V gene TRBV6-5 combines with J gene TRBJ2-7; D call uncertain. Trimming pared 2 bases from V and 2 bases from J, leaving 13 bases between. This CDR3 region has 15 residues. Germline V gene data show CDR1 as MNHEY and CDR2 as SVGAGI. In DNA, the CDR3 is TGTGCCAGCAGTTACACCCAACTTGTTCCCTACGAGCAGTACTTC. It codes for CASSYTQLVPYEQYF.

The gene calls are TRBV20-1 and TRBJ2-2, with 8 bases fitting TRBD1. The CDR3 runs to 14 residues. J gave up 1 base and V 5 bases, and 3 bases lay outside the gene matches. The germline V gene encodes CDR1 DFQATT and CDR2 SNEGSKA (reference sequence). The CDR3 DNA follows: TGCAGTGCTGACAGGGGCGGGAACACCGGGGAGCTGTTTTTT. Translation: CSADRGGNTGELFF.

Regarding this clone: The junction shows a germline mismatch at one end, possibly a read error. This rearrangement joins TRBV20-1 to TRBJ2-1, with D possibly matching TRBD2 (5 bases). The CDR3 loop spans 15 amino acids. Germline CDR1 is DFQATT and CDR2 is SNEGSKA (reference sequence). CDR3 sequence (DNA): TGCAGTTCTAGCCCCCTTGCGGTAGTGGGGAATGAGCAGTTCTTC. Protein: CSSSPLAVVGNEQFF.

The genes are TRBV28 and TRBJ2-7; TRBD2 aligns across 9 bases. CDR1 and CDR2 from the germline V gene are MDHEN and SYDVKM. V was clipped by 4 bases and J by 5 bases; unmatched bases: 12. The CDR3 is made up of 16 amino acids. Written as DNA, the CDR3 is TGTGCCAGCAGTTCCCCCTTAGCGGGAGTGGTCGACGAGCAGTACTTC. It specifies CASSSPLAGVVDEQYF.

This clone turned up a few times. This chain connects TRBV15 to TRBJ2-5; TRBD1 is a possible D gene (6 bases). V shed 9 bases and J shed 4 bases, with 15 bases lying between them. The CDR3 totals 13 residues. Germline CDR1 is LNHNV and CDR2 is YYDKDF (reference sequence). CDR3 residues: CATIQGTGETQYF. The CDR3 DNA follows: TGTGCCACTATCCAGGGGACGGGAGAGACCCAGTACTTC.

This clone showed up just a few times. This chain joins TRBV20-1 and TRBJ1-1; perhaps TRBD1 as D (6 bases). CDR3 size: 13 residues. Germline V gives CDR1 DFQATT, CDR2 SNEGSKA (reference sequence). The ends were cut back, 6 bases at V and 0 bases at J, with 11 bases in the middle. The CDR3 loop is CSAPTGLNTEAFF. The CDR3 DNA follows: TGCAGTGCACCGACAGGTTTGAACACTGAAGCTTTCTTT.

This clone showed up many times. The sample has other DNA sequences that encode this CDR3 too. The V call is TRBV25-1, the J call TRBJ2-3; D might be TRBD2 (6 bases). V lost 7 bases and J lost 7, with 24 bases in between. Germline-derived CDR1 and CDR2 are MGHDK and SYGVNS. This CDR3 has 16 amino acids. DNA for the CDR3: TGTGCCAGCACCTGGGGGGACCTGATTACGGGGAATACGCAGTATTTT. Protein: CASTWGDLITGNTQYF.

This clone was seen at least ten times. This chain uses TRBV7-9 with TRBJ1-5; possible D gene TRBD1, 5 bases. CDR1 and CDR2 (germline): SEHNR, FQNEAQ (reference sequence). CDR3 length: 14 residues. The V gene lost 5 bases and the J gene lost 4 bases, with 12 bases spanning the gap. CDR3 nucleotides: TGTGCCAGCAGCCGGGGGGGGGAAAATCAGCCCCAGCATTTT. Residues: CASSRGGENQPQHF. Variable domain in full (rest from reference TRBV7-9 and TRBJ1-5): DTGVSQNPRHKITKRGQNVTFRCDPISEHNRLYWYRQTLGQGPEFLTYFQNEAQLEKSRLLSDRFSAERPKGSFSTLEIQRTEQGDSAMYLCASSRGGENQPQHFGDGTRLSIL.

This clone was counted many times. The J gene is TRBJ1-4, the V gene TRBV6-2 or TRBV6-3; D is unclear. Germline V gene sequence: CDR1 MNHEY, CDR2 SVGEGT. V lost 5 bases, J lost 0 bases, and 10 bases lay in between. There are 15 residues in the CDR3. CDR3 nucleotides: TGTGCCAGCAGTGGCGCCGGGACAACTAATGAAAAACTGTTTTTT. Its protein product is CASSGAGTTNEKLFF.

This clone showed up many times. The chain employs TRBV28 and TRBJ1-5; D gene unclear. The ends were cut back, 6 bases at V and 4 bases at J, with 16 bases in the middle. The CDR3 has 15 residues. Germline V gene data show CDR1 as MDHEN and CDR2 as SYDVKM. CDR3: CASRKAGTINQPQHF. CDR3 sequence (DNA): TGTGCCAGCAGGAAAGCGGGTACGATAAATCAGCCCCAGCATTTT.

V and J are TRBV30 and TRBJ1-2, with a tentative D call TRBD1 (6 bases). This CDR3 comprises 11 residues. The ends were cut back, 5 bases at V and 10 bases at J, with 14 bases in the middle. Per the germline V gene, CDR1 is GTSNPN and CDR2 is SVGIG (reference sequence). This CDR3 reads CAWGQSYFYTF. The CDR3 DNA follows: TGTGCCTGGGGACAGAGCTATTTCTACACCTTC.

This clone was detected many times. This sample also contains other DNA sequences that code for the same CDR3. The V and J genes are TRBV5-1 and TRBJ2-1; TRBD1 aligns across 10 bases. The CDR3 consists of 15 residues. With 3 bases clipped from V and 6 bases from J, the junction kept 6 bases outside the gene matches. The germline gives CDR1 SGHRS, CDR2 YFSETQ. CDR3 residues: CASSSGQGIGNEQFF. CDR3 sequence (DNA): TGCGCCAGCAGCTCGGGACAGGGGATAGGCAATGAGCAGTTCTTC.

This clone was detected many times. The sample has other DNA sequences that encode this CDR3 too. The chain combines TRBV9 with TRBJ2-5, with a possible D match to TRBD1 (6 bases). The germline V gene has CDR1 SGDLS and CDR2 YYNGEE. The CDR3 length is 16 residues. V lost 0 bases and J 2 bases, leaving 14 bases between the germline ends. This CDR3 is CASSVAQVQGQETQYF. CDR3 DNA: TGTGCCAGCAGCGTAGCCCAAGTCCAGGGGCAAGAGACCCAGTACTTC.

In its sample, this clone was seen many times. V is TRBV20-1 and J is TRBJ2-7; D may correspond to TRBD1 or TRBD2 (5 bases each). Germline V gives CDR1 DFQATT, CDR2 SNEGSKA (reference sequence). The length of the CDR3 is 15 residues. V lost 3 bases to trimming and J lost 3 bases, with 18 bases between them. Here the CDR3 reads CSASPVDLGDYEQYF. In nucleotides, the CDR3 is TGCAGTGCTAGTCCAGTGGATTTGGGGGACTACGAGCAGTACTTC.

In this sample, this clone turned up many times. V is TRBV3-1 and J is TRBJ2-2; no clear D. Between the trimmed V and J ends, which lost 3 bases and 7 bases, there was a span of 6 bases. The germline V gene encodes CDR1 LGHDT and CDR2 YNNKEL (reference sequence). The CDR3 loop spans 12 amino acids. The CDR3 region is CASSQTNGELFF. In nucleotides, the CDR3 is TGTGCCAGCAGCCAGACAAACGGGGAGCTGTTTTTT.

DNA of the CDR3: TGCGCCAGCAGCGTCGGGACGGCTGATCAGCCCCAGCATTTT. It translates to CASSVGTADQPQHF. This sequence joins TRBV5-1 and TRBJ1-5, with D tentatively TRBD1 (5 bases). The germline CDR1 and CDR2 sequences are SGHRS and YFSETQ. The V and J ends lost 4 bases and 5 bases respectively, with 13 bases between them. The CDR3 has 14 residues.

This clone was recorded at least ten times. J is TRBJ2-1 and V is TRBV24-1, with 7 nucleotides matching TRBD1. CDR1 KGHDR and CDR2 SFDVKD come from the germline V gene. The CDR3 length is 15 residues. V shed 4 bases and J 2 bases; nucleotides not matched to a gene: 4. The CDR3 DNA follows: TGTGCCACCAGTGACCCCAGGGGGACCTACAATGAGCAGTTCTTC. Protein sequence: CATSDPRGTYNEQFF.

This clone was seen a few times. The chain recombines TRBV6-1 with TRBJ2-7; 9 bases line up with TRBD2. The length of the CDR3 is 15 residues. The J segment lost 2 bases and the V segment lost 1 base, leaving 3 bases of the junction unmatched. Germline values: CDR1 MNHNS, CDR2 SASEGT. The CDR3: CASSEEVAGAYEQYF. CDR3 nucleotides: TGTGCCAGCAGTGAAGAGGTAGCGGGAGCCTACGAGCAGTACTTC.

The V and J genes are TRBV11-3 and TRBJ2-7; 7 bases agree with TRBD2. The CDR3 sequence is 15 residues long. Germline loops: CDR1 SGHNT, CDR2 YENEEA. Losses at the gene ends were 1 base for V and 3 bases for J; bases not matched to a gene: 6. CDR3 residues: CASSLGEGRSYEQYF. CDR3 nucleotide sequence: TGTGCCAGCAGCTTAGGGGAGGGCCGTAGCTACGAGCAGTACTTC.

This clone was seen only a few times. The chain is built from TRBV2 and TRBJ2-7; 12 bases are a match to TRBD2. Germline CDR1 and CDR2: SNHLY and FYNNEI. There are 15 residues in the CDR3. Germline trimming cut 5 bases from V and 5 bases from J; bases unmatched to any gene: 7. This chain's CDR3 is CASSLPGLAGDEQYF. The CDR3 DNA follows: TGTGCCAGCAGTCTACCGGGACTAGCGGGCGACGAGCAGTACTTC.

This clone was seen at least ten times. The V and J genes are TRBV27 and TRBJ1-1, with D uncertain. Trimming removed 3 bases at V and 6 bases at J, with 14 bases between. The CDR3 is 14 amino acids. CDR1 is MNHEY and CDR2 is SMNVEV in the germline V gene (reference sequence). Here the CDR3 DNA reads TGTGCCAGCAGTTTCGTGTCAGGCGGTTCTGAAGCTTTCTTT. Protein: CASSFVSGGSEAFF.

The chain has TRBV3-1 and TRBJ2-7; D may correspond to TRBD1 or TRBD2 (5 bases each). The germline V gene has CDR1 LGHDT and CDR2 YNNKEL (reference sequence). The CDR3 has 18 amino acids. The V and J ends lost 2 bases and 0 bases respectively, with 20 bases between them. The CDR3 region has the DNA TGTGCCAGCAGCCAATCGCTAAGTATCGGGGCCAGCTCCTACGAGCAGTACTTC. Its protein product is CASSQSLSIGASSYEQYF.

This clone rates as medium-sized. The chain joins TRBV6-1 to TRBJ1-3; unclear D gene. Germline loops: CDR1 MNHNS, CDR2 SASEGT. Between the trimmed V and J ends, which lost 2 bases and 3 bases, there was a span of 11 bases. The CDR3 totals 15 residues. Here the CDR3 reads CASSESLGFGNTIYF. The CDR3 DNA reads TGTGCCAGCAGTGAATCCTTGGGTTTTGGAAACACCATATATTTT.

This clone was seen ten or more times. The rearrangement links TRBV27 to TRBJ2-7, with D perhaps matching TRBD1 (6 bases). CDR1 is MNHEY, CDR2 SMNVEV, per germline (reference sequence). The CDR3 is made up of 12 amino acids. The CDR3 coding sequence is TGTGTATCCGGGGACATACCCTACGAGCAGTACTTC. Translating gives CVSGDIPYEQYF.

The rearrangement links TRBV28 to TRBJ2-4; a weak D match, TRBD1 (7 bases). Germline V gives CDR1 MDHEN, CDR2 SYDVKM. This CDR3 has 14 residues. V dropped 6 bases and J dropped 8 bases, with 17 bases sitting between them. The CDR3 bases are TGTGCCAGCAGGGGGGGACAGATATGGGACATTCAGTACTTC. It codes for CASRGGQIWDIQYF.

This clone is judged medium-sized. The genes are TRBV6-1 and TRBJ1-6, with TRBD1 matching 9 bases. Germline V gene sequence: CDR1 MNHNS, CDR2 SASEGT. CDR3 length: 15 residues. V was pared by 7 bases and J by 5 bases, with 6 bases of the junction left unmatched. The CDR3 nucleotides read TGTGCCAGCACCCCACGACAGGGGGATAATTCACCCCTCCACTTT. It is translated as CASTPRQGDNSPLHF.